These 32 T cell receptor beta chains came from one sample sequenced in a study of control samples from healthy donors and cancer patients. The repertoire was sequenced with immunoSEQ multiplex PCR; TCRdb's copy has only in-frame clones and lacks some. This table has around 170,000 clones, around 90% appearing once. Sequencing used blood. Receptor source: a woman aged 25 to 39 in good health.

The CDR3 loop is CASPGQGANEQFF. CDR3 in DNA: TGTGCCAGCCCTGGACAGGGGGCCAATGAGCAGTTCTTC. The genes are TRBV27 and TRBJ2-1, with 11 bases aligning to TRBD1. The V and J ends lost 8 bases and 6 bases, in that order; junction bases with no gene match: 3. The CDR3 totals 13 residues. Per germline, CDR1 MNHEY and CDR2 SMNVEV (reference sequence).

The rearrangement uses TRBV7-6 and TRBJ2-6, with D uncertain. Germline CDR1 is SGHVS and CDR2 is FNYEAQ. Trimming removed 2 bases at V and 3 bases at J, with 8 bases between. The CDR3 contains 15 residues. CDR3 in DNA: TGTGCCAGCAGCTTAAATGGGGTTGGGGCCAACGTCCTGACTTTC. This gives the protein CASSLNGVGANVLTF.

J is TRBJ1-1 and V is TRBV7-9; D is unresolved. This CDR3 is built from 17 residues. V shed 5 bases and J shed 1 base, with 20 bases lying between them. CDR1 is SEHNR and CDR2 is FQNEAQ in the germline V gene (reference sequence). The CDR3 spells CASSPPDTPAPNTEAFF. The DNA for the CDR3 is TGTGCCAGCAGCCCCCCCGATACCCCAGCCCCGAACACTGAAGCTTTCTTT.

This chain connects TRBV2 to TRBJ2-2; 11 nucleotides agree with TRBD2. This CDR3 spans 18 amino acids. Germline V CDR1 and CDR2: SNHLY, FYNNEI. Unmatched junction bases numbered 15, after V lost 6 bases and J lost 6 bases. For the CDR3, the DNA is TGTGCCAGCAGCATCACTAGCGGGAGCATGATTCGATCCGGGGAGCTGTTTTTT. Its protein is CASSITSGSMIRSGELFF.

The chain has TRBV6-2 or TRBV6-3 and TRBJ2-1, with D tentatively TRBD1 (6 bases). The germline CDR1 and CDR2 sequences are MNHEY and SVGEGT. V dropped 4 bases and J dropped 13 bases, with 14 bases sitting between them. CDR3 length equals 12 residues. The CDR3 region has the DNA TGTGCCAGCAGTTCAACAGGGACGGATCAGTTCTTC. Its translation is CASSSTGTDQFF.

The genes are TRBV18 and TRBJ1-1; unclear D gene. V lost 3 bases and J 8 bases, leaving 10 bases between the germline ends. In germline, CDR1 is KGHSH, CDR2 LQKENI. The CDR3 runs to 12 residues. CDR3 coding DNA: TGTGCCAGCTCACCCTCCGGCGGGGAAGCTTTCTTT. Protein product: CASSPSGGEAFF.

The rearrangement links TRBV6-5 to TRBJ1-5; D is undetermined. Germline V gives CDR1 MNHEY, CDR2 SVGAGI. The V and J ends lost 4 bases and 4 bases respectively, with 8 bases between them. This CDR3 region has 13 residues. The CDR3 spells CASSSGKNQPQHF. As DNA, the CDR3 is TGTGCCAGCAGTTCGGGGAAAAATCAGCCCCAGCATTTT.

The V and J genes are TRBV12-3 or TRBV12-4 and TRBJ2-1; D is possibly TRBD2 (5 bases). The CDR3 has 13 residues. With 4 bases removed from V and 9 bases from J, the gap between germline ends came to 13 bases. CDR3 in amino acids: CASSSRPEGEQFF. The CDR3 nucleotides read TGTGCCAGCAGTTCCCGACCTGAGGGTGAGCAGTTCTTC.

The gene calls are TRBV6-5 and TRBJ2-1; D remains unclear. Deletions cut 2 bases from V and 2 bases from J, with 13 bases between. Germline V gives CDR1 MNHEY, CDR2 SVGAGI. The CDR3 has 16 amino acids. CDR3: CASSYTPSLPYNEQFF. The CDR3 region has the DNA TGTGCCAGCAGTTACACCCCCTCCCTCCCCTACAATGAGCAGTTCTTC.

This chain links TRBV19 with TRBJ2-1, with TRBD2 identical over 10 bases. J lost 0 bases, V lost 5 bases, and 13 bases had no gene match. Per germline, CDR1 LNHDA and CDR2 SQIVND (reference sequence). CDR3 length equals 19 residues. In DNA form, the CDR3 reads TGTGCCAGTAGTCCCTACCTAGCGGGGGTTTTCGGCTCCTACAATGAGCAGTTCTTC. Residues: CASSPYLAGVFGSYNEQFF.

The CDR3 sequence is CASRPGPHFGEQYF. In nucleotides, the CDR3 is TGTGCCAGCAGACCCGGACCCCACTTTGGCGAGCAGTACTTC. The chain recombines TRBV28 with TRBJ2-7; D gene unclear. Germline V gives CDR1 MDHEN, CDR2 SYDVKM. The CDR3 has 14 amino acids. Trimming stripped 6 bases from V and 6 bases from J, with 18 bases between.

The chain combines TRBV30 with TRBJ1-5, with D perhaps matching TRBD1 (6 bases). The germline V gene encodes CDR1 GTSNPN and CDR2 SVGIG (reference sequence). Deletions cut 5 bases from V and 5 bases from J, with 10 bases between. The CDR3 sequence is 12 residues long. In nucleotides, the CDR3 is TGTGCCTGGGGGGACAATGATCAGCCCCAGCATTTT. Its translation is CAWGDNDQPQHF.

This chain joins TRBV7-9 and TRBJ2-4; D could derive from TRBD1 or TRBD2 (6 bases each). Germline V gene data show CDR1 as SEHNR and CDR2 as FQNEAQ (reference sequence). Trimming shortened V by 10 bases and J by 0 bases, and 16 bases separated the two germline ends. The CDR3 runs 15 residues. DNA of the CDR3: TGTGCCACCTCGGGGGCACCAATAGCCAAAAACATTCAGTACTTC. Translating gives CATSGAPIAKNIQYF.

The CDR3 bases are TGTGCCAGCATTGCGGCAGACCAAGAGACCCAGTACTTC. Protein: CASIAADQETQYF. The chain carries TRBV7-9 and TRBJ2-5; unclear D gene. The CDR3 sequence is 13 residues long. V was trimmed by 7 bases and J by 0 bases, leaving 9 bases between them. CDR1 is SEHNR and CDR2 is FQNEAQ in the germline V gene (reference sequence).

This sequence joins TRBV27 and TRBJ2-1; a possible D gene is TRBD2 (6 bases). Germline V gene data show CDR1 as MNHEY and CDR2 as SMNVEV (reference sequence). The CDR3 runs 16 residues. The V and J ends lost 5 bases and 2 bases respectively, with 16 bases between them. Here the CDR3 DNA reads TGTGCCAGCAGTCCCCTGATAGCGGAGGCCTACAATGAGCAGTTCTTC. Protein: CASSPLIAEAYNEQFF.

This chain links TRBV12-3 or TRBV12-4 with TRBJ1-5; D gene ambiguous. The length of the CDR3 is 10 residues. Trimming took 6 bases from V and 11 from J, leaving 8 bases between them. The CDR3: CASSPTTQHF. Here the CDR3 DNA reads TGTGCCAGCAGCCCCACGACCCAGCATTTT.

In this sample, this clone turned up once. The chain couples TRBV13 to TRBJ1-1; no reliable D call. CDR1 and CDR2 from the germline V gene are PRHDT and FYEKMQ (reference sequence). The CDR3 sequence is 14 residues long. V lost 5 bases and J lost 1, with 11 bases in between. CDR3 sequence (DNA): TGTGCCAGCAGCAGCGCGATTTGGAACACTGAAGCTTTCTTT. Translation: CASSSAIWNTEAFF.

This clone was picked up one time. The chain couples TRBV5-1 to TRBJ1-6; the D is unclear. Between the trimmed V and J ends, which lost 0 bases and 10 bases, there was a span of 11 bases. Germline assignment: CDR1 SGHRS and CDR2 YFSETQ. The CDR3 runs 14 residues. CDR3 in DNA: TGCGCCAGCAGCTTGGAGGGTACGGGATCACCCCTCCACTTT. It encodes CASSLEGTGSPLHF.

The sample holds a few counts of this clone. The gene calls are TRBV7-9 and TRBJ2-1; D unresolved. Germline values: CDR1 SEHNR, CDR2 FQNEAQ (reference sequence). This CDR3 has 13 residues. V was trimmed by 1 base and J by 9 bases, leaving 10 bases between them. CDR3 in DNA: TGTGCCAGCAGCTTAGTACCCTCGGTTGAGCAGTTCTTC. Translated: CASSLVPSVEQFF.

This chain connects TRBV4-1 to TRBJ2-1, with a possible D match to TRBD1 (5 bases). V lost 4 bases and J lost 4, with 17 bases in between. CDR3 length: 16 residues. Germline lookup yields CDR1 MGHRA and CDR2 YSYEKL. The CDR3 sequence: CASSPLGVDRYNEQFF. The CDR3 DNA sequence: TGCGCCAGCAGCCCCTTAGGAGTTGACAGATACAATGAGCAGTTCTTC.

This sequence joins TRBV24-1 and TRBJ2-6; D is unclear. The CDR3 covers 14 residues. CDR1 is KGHDR, CDR2 SFDVKD, per germline. The V end was cut by 6 bases, the J end by 1 base, with 6 bases between. CDR3 sequence (DNA): TGTGCCACCAGTTGGGGATCTGGGGCCAACGTCCTGACTTTC. Residues: CATSWGSGANVLTF.

V gene TRBV4-1 combines with J gene TRBJ1-5; TRBD1 is a possible D gene (5 bases). Trimming cost V 5 bases and J 3 bases, with 8 bases left between them. Germline V gene data show CDR1 as MGHRA and CDR2 as YSYEKL. CDR3 length: 13 residues. The CDR3 region has the DNA TGCGCCAGCAGCAGGGGTCACAATCAGCCCCAGCATTTT. This gives the protein CASSRGHNQPQHF.

Points on this clone: This may arise from a read error, as a much more abundant clone is one base away. CDR3 coding DNA: TGTGCCAGCAGCTTAGGGGAGTATCAGCCCCAGCATTTT. Its translation: CASSLGEYQPQHF. V is TRBV11-2 and J is TRBJ1-5; D not certain. This CDR3 comprises 13 residues. Germline V CDR1 and CDR2: SGHAT, FQNNGV. Trimming pared 1 base from V and 5 bases from J, leaving 6 bases between.

The chain joins TRBV25-1 to TRBJ2-3, with D hard to call. The V end lost 4 bases, the J end lost 4 bases, and 12 bases lay between the germline ends. This CDR3 has 14 residues. The germline V gene has CDR1 MGHDK and CDR2 SYGVNS. CDR3 coding DNA: TGTGCCAGCAGTGGTCTAGAGGCCCCAGATACGCAGTATTTT. Its translation is CASSGLEAPDTQYF. The full variable domain, its missing parts supplied by reference TRBV25-1 and TRBJ2-3, is EADIYQTPRYLVIGTGKKITLECSQTMGHDKMYWYQQDPGMELHLIHYSYGVNSTEKGDLSSESTVSRIRTEHFPLTLESARPSHTSQYLCASSGLEAPDTQYFGPGTRLTVL.

The chain has TRBV18 and TRBJ1-5; 8 positions match TRBD1. The V gene's germline CDR1 is KGHSH and CDR2 LQKENI. Germline trimming cut 5 bases from V and 6 bases from J; bases unmatched to any gene: 6. The CDR3 consists of 14 residues. This CDR3 reads CASSGTGGSQPQHF. CDR3 DNA sequence: TGTGCCAGCTCAGGAACAGGGGGATCTCAGCCCCAGCATTTT.

This chain joins TRBV14 and TRBJ1-1, with D hard to call. Trimming removed 4 bases from V and 11 bases from J, with 14 bases in between. This CDR3 is 12 amino acids long. Per germline, CDR1 SGHDN and CDR2 FVKESK. CDR3 sequence: CASSLPPAGAFF. The CDR3 region has the DNA TGTGCCAGCAGCCTTCCTCCAGCCGGGGCTTTCTTT.

This chain uses TRBV4-1 with TRBJ1-5; TRBD1 matches at 7 bases. Germline CDR1 is MGHRA and CDR2 is YSYEKL. Unmatched junction bases numbered 9, after V lost 1 base and J lost 3 bases. This CDR3 spans 17 amino acids. The CDR3 nucleotides are TGCGCCAGCAGCCAAGTACACCGTGACAGGGCCAATCAGCCCCAGCATTTT. It translates to CASSQVHRDRANQPQHF.

This clone came up a few times. This chain connects TRBV7-8 to TRBJ2-6, with D possibly being TRBD1 or TRBD2 (5 bases each). The germline V gene encodes CDR1 SGHVS and CDR2 FQNEAQ. CDR3 size: 19 residues. The V end was cut by 5 bases, the J end by 0 bases, with 20 bases between. CDR3: CASSPGAITTFSGANVLTF. CDR3 coding DNA: TGTGCCAGCAGCCCCGGGGCAATCACCACATTCTCTGGGGCCAACGTCCTGACTTTC.

The J gene is TRBJ1-2, the V gene TRBV5-1; D gene uncertain. The CDR3 runs to 15 residues. Looked up from germline, CDR1 is SGHRS and CDR2 is YFSETQ. V shed 4 bases and J shed 0 bases, with 13 bases lying between them. CDR3: CASSVEDGPNYGYTF. Here the CDR3 DNA reads TGCGCCAGCAGCGTCGAGGACGGCCCTAACTATGGCTACACCTTC.

This sequence joins TRBV24-1 and TRBJ1-5; 9 nucleotides align to TRBD1. V trimming: 4 bases; J trimming: 6 bases; junction bases outside the gene matches: 12. The CDR3 consists of 17 residues. Germline loops: CDR1 KGHDR, CDR2 SFDVKD. The CDR3 spells CATSEGTSGTGLQPQHF. The DNA for the CDR3 is TGTGCCACCAGTGAAGGGACGTCCGGGACAGGGCTTCAGCCCCAGCATTTT.

This rearrangement joins TRBV13 to TRBJ2-3; D is ambiguous. The germline V and J ends were trimmed by 0 bases and 1 base, with 5 bases remaining between them. CDR1 PRHDT and CDR2 FYEKMQ come from the germline V gene (reference sequence). This CDR3 is built from 14 residues. The CDR3 reads CASSLGVGTDTQYF. Written as DNA, the CDR3 is TGTGCCAGCAGCTTAGGGGTAGGCACAGATACGCAGTATTTT.

The chain carries TRBV6-1 and TRBJ2-7, with 8 bases aligning to TRBD2. This CDR3 has 15 amino acids. With V trimmed by 3 bases and J by 2 bases, 6 bases remained unmatched. CDR1 and CDR2 (germline): MNHNS, SASEGT. CDR3 in amino acids: CASSDYGREAYEQYF. The CDR3 DNA is TGTGCCAGCAGTGATTATGGGCGGGAGGCCTACGAGCAGTACTTC.